This T cell receptor (beta chain) was captured in a study of CD8+ T cells in alopecia areata. Treatment given: oral pan-JAK inhibitor, 5-10 mg twice daily. Trimming pared 4 bases from V and 6 bases from J, leaving 16 bases between. Per germline, CDR1 SNHLY and CDR2 FYNNEI. The CDR3 spans 15 residues. This clone showed up just a few times. Its antigen is still unknown. The study, taken as a whole, reports: For lesional scalp, especially alopecia totalis/universalis, clonality was higher than in normal scalp.

Sequencing templates came from extracted RNA that was reverse transcribed into cDNA. This table comes from immunoSEQ multiplex PCR, and its TCRdb copy is limited to in-frame clones, with some not included. The sample yields about 180,000 clones, around half seen once. This specimen consisted of CD8+ T cells sorted from blood, obtained at week 24, from a patient treated with tofacitinib. The chain employs TRBV2 and TRBJ1-5; D is possibly TRBD1 (6 bases). This receptor was identified in a human donor with alopecia areata. The CDR3 DNA sequence: TGTGCCAGCAGTGGAGTGAGGGGGGCAGGTCAGCCCCAGCATTTT. Translating gives CASSGVRGAGQPQHF.